The 20 T cell receptor beta chains in this list originate from one sample, sequenced in a study of T-cell reconstitution after alpha-beta-depleted transplantation in children (dated by TCRdb to the mid-2010s). Library preparation employed PCR. For sequencing, an Illumina HiSeq 2500 was employed. TCR libraries were prepared with molecular barcoding, using unique molecular identifiers to normalize TCRbeta repertoire quantification. The public reads were reanalyzed by TCRdb: fastp trimming at Q25, MiXCR alignment, in-frame beta chains only. Entries are consolidated by CDR3 protein sequence, retaining the most common genes and DNA. The sample profile shows about 980,000 distinct CDR3 sequences; roughly 29% of them were found once. The top ten hold roughly 31% of the sample. The sample's treatment or condition label is to be understood as: allogeneic hematopoietic cell transplantation with graft depleted of TCRalphabeta T cells and CD19 B cells.

The input for sequencing was PBMCs, mostly from graft donor cells, taken 360 days after TCRalphabeta/CD19-depleted stem cell transplant. These receptor sequences come from a boy in the first two years of life who had a stem cell transplant for SCID, so the T cells may come from the graft donor.

This clonotype was picked up a small number of times. The CDR3 bases are TGCAGCGTTGAAGATCCAGTCCAACGGGGCGAGCAGTACTTC. Its protein product is CSVEDPVQRGEQYF. V usage is TRBV29-1 and J usage is TRBJ2-7; possible D gene TRBD2, 5 bases. The CDR3 extends over 14 amino acids. V shed 0 bases and J shed 6 bases, with 15 bases lying between them. The V gene's germline CDR1 is SQVTM and CDR2 ANQGSEA.

The J gene is TRBJ1-5, the V gene TRBV12-3 or TRBV12-4; no firm D call. The CDR3 runs 11 residues. Trimming took off 6 bases at V and 7 bases at J, with 7 bases between the two ends. CDR3 amino acids: CASSRSQPQHF. The CDR3 coding sequence is TGTGCCAGCAGCCGAAGCCAGCCCCAGCATTTT.

The chain joins TRBV5-1 to TRBJ2-3, with D unresolved. This CDR3 has 16 residues. Germline V gene lookup returns CDR1 SGHRS and CDR2 YFSETQ. Trimming cost V 2 bases and J 2 bases, with 15 bases left between them. The CDR3, as DNA: TGCGCCAGCAGCTTTCAGACTGGAACCCTCACAGATACGCAGTATTTT. Encoded protein: CASSFQTGTLTDTQYF. The full variable domain, with the rest looked up from reference TRBV5-1 and TRBJ2-3, is KAGVTQTPRYLIKTRGQQVTLSCSPISGHRSVSWYQQTPGQGLQFLFEYFSETQRNKGNFPGRFSGRQFSNSRSEMNVSTLELGDSALYLCASSFQTGTLTDTQYFGPGTRLTVL.

The chain joins TRBV20-1 to TRBJ2-5, with 8 positions matching TRBD1. This CDR3 region has 15 residues. Germline CDR1 and CDR2: DFQATT and SNEGSKA (reference sequence). V lost 5 bases to trimming and J lost 5 bases; unmatched junction nucleotides: 13. CDR3 coding DNA: TGCAGTGCTTCAAGACAGGGGTATGTCGGCGAGACCCAGTACTTC. Encoded protein: CSASRQGYVGETQYF.

Many counts were recorded for this clonotype. The chain joins TRBV10-3 to TRBJ2-7, with TRBD1 matching over 7 bases. The J segment lost 0 bases and the V segment lost 6 bases, leaving 8 bases of the junction unmatched. There are 15 residues in the CDR3. The germline CDR1 and CDR2 sequences are ENHRY and SYGVKD. CDR3 region: CAISPTGQTSYEQYF. The CDR3 region has the DNA TGTGCCATCAGCCCCACGGGACAGACCTCCTACGAGCAGTACTTC.

The chain joins TRBV7-9 to TRBJ2-3, with unresolved D. Trimming shortened V by 3 bases and J by 9 bases, and 10 bases separated the two germline ends. The CDR3 loop spans 12 amino acids. Germline CDR1 SEHNR, CDR2 FQNEAQ (reference sequence). The CDR3: CASSFRLNTQYF. DNA of the CDR3: TGTGCCAGCAGCTTTCGTCTAAACACGCAGTATTTT.

The rearrangement uses TRBV4-3 and TRBJ2-3, with a tentative D call TRBD2 (5 bases). The V and J ends lost 2 bases and 6 bases respectively, with 12 bases between them. CDR1 is LGHNA and CDR2 is YSLEER in the germline V gene. This CDR3 has 14 amino acids. CDR3 sequence reads: CASSQTGLGDTQYF. In DNA, the CDR3 is TGCGCCAGCAGCCAAACCGGACTGGGGGATACGCAGTATTTT.

This clonotype was detected many times. V and J are TRBV20-1 and TRBJ1-5; TRBD1 might be the D (6 bases). Trimming cost V 6 bases and J 3 bases, with 12 bases left between them. Germline loops: CDR1 DFQATT, CDR2 SNEGSKA (reference sequence). This CDR3 comprises 13 residues. CDR3 nucleotide sequence: TGCAGTGCGGGAGGGGGGTCCAATCAGCCCCAGCATTTT. It specifies CSAGGGSNQPQHF.

The rearrangement joins TRBV28 to TRBJ1-4; the D is unclear. CDR1 is MDHEN and CDR2 is SYDVKM in the germline V gene. CDR3 length: 15 residues. The V end lost 6 bases, the J end lost 3 bases, and 14 bases lay between the germline ends. CDR3 in amino acids: CASSKKAAANEKLFF. The CDR3 DNA is TGTGCCAGCAGCAAAAAGGCTGCGGCTAATGAAAAACTGTTTTTT.

This clonotype was picked up many times. This CDR3 is CASSARDTGELFF. In nucleotides, the CDR3 is TGCGCCAGCAGCGCTAGGGACACCGGGGAGCTGTTTTTT. The V and J genes are TRBV5-1 and TRBJ2-2; no firm D call. V lost 4 bases, J lost 3 bases, and 7 bases lay in between. The CDR3 has 13 amino acids. Germline CDR1 reads SGHRS; CDR2 reads YFSETQ.

The chain joins TRBV29-1 to TRBJ1-2; 7 bases agree with TRBD1. The CDR3 is 12 residues long. CDR1 and CDR2 from the germline V gene are SQVTM and ANQGSEA. V lost 4 bases, J lost 4 bases, and 3 bases stayed unmatched. The DNA for the CDR3 is TGCAGCGTTGCCGGGACAGCCTATGGCTACACCTTC. Translating it yields CSVAGTAYGYTF.

The chain carries TRBV5-1 and TRBJ2-3, with D maybe TRBD1 (6 bases). Trimming pared 0 bases from V and 4 bases from J, leaving 9 bases between. CDR1 is SGHRS, CDR2 YFSETQ, per germline. The CDR3 consists of 14 residues. The CDR3 region is CASSLGGPADTQYF. The CDR3 DNA reads TGCGCCAGCAGCTTGGGGGGGCCAGCAGATACGCAGTATTTT.

The chain joins TRBV4-1 to TRBJ2-7; 8 nucleotides align to TRBD1. Per germline, CDR1 MGHRA and CDR2 YSYEKL. V lost 3 bases, J lost 0 bases, and 7 bases stayed unmatched. The CDR3 loop spans 16 amino acids. CDR3 sequence: CASSHGRDRPSYEQYF. For the CDR3, the DNA is TGCGCCAGCAGCCATGGCCGGGACAGGCCCTCCTACGAGCAGTACTTC.

The V gene is TRBV7-2, the J gene TRBJ2-5; 12 bases are a match to TRBD2. Germline V CDR1 and CDR2: SGHTA, FQGNSA. With 5 bases clipped from V and 5 bases from J, the junction kept 9 bases outside the gene matches. The CDR3 contains 16 residues. This CDR3 is CASSPLAGGSLETQYF. The CDR3 nucleotides are TGTGCCAGCAGCCCCCTAGCGGGGGGGAGTCTGGAGACCCAGTACTTC.

This clonotype has only a few counts. V and J are TRBV6-5 and TRBJ2-7; 9 nucleotides agree with TRBD1. CDR3 length: 17 residues. Germline CDR1 and CDR2: MNHEY and SVGAGI. Trimming cost V 0 bases and J 0 bases; bases outside gene matches: 6. The CDR3 nucleotides read TGTGCCAGCAGTTACTCTAGGGGACAGGGATCCTCCTACGAGCAGTACTTC. Translated: CASSYSRGQGSSYEQYF.

This chain connects TRBV6-5 to TRBJ1-2; 7 bases match TRBD1. There are 16 residues in the CDR3. Germline-derived CDR1 and CDR2 are MNHEY and SVGAGI. Unmatched junction bases numbered 8, after V lost 4 bases and J lost 0 bases. CDR3 region: CASSFPLGTANYGYTF. In DNA, the CDR3 is TGTGCCAGCAGTTTCCCCCTCGGGACAGCTAACTATGGCTACACCTTC.

This clonotype has a handful of counts. The chain recombines TRBV24-1 with TRBJ2-6, with 8 bases matching TRBD1. CDR3 size: 16 residues. The trim removed 4 bases at V and 2 bases at J, leaving 3 bases unmatched. Germline V CDR1 and CDR2: KGHDR, SFDVKD. The CDR3 reads CATSEDRATGANVLTF. The CDR3 DNA reads TGTGCCACCAGTGAGGACAGGGCAACTGGGGCCAACGTCCTGACTTTC.

The gene calls are TRBV7-8 and TRBJ2-5; D might be TRBD2 (5 bases). V was trimmed by 5 bases and J by 7 bases, leaving 17 bases between them. The germline V gene encodes CDR1 SGHVS and CDR2 FQNEAQ. CDR3 length: 14 residues. CDR3 region: CASSLQAAQPTQYF. CDR3 nucleotides: TGTGCCAGCAGCCTTCAAGCGGCCCAGCCGACCCAGTACTTC.

The chain combines TRBV29-1 with TRBJ2-3; D may correspond to TRBD1 or TRBD2 (6 bases each). The V gene lost 4 bases and the J gene lost 4 bases, with 12 bases spanning the gap. The length of the CDR3 is 13 residues. The germline gives CDR1 SQVTM, CDR2 ANQGSEA. The CDR3 nucleotides read TGCAGCGTTGTTTCCCGGGGGCCAGATACGCAGTATTTT. Translation: CSVVSRGPDTQYF.

V is TRBV12-3 or TRBV12-4 and J is TRBJ2-7; no firm D call. This CDR3 has 14 amino acids. V was trimmed by 2 bases and J by 0 bases, leaving 8 bases between them. The CDR3 region is CASSLLPSSYEQYF. CDR3 nucleotide sequence: TGTGCCAGCAGTTTACTCCCTAGCTCCTACGAGCAGTACTTC.